Shown below are 14 T cell receptor beta chains from a single sample sequenced in a study of shared clonotypes between healthy human individuals. Clones were sequenced by immunoSEQ multiplex PCR, and TCRdb holds only the in-frame ones, with some missing. This table holds more than 400,000 clones, 70% to 85% found once. Sequencing input: PBMCs. These receptors all stem from a woman aged 40 to 50 in good health. Some clones in this sample may be carry-over from other donors' samples.

The chain joins TRBV5-1 to TRBJ1-1; tentatively, D is TRBD1 (5 bases). This CDR3 has 14 residues. The germline gives CDR1 SGHRS, CDR2 YFSETQ. The ends were cut back, 3 bases at V and 4 bases at J, with 13 bases in the middle. The CDR3 here is CASSSRQRPTEAFF. CDR3 sequence (DNA): TGCGCCAGCAGCTCAAGACAGAGGCCCACTGAAGCTTTCTTT.

The J gene is TRBJ1-3, the V gene TRBV2; D gene ambiguous. The CDR3 length is 15 residues. Trimming removed 11 bases from V and 0 bases from J, with 17 bases in between. Germline loops: CDR1 SNHLY, CDR2 FYNNEI. CDR3 region: CAGSQEGTSGNTIYF. CDR3 DNA sequence: TGTGCCGGCTCCCAGGAGGGTACCTCTGGAAACACCATATATTTT.

J is TRBJ2-2 and V is TRBV30; weak D call: TRBD2 (5 bases). Germline V gene sequence: CDR1 GTSNPN, CDR2 SVGIG (reference sequence). V was trimmed by 0 bases and J by 4 bases, leaving 15 bases between them. This CDR3 region has 16 residues. CDR3 amino acids: CAWSVGNPAGTGELFF. The CDR3 region has the DNA TGTGCCTGGAGTGTTGGCAACCCGGCGGGCACCGGGGAGCTGTTTTTT.

Note on this clone: Other DNA sequences in this specimen translate into the identical CDR3. The chain has TRBV18 and TRBJ2-2; tentatively, D is TRBD1 (7 bases). Per germline, CDR1 KGHSH and CDR2 LQKENI. CDR3 length: 16 residues. The V end was cut by 0 bases, the J end by 5 bases, with 13 bases between. CDR3 DNA: TGTGCCAGCTCACCACCGTTGGCAGGGGGGACCGGGGAGCTGTTTTTT. It codes for CASSPPLAGGTGELFF.

The chain couples TRBV6-1 to TRBJ2-1, with 7 bases aligning to TRBD1. In germline, CDR1 is MNHNS, CDR2 SASEGT. This CDR3 has 15 residues. Unmatched junction bases numbered 13, after V lost 5 bases and J lost 9 bases. This CDR3 reads CASSRDRVESAEQFF. The CDR3 DNA is TGTGCCAGCAGTAGAGACAGGGTGGAGAGTGCTGAGCAGTTCTTC.

V is TRBV19 and J is TRBJ2-1; 12 nucleotides line up with TRBD2. V was pared by 3 bases and J by 4 bases, with 4 bases of the junction left unmatched. This CDR3 spans 16 amino acids. Germline V gene lookup returns CDR1 LNHDA and CDR2 SQIVND (reference sequence). The DNA for the CDR3 is TGTGCCAGTAGTATCGGGGGGACTAGCGGGTACAATGAGCAGTTCTTC. Translating gives CASSIGGTSGYNEQFF.

The chain combines TRBV27 with TRBJ2-6; 8 bases are shared with TRBD1. CDR3 size: 17 residues. Germline V gene data show CDR1 as MNHEY and CDR2 as SMNVEV (reference sequence). V dropped 5 bases and J dropped 0; count of bases not matched to a gene: 6. CDR3: CASSQGTGDSGANVLTF. The CDR3 nucleotides read TGTGCCAGCAGTCAGGGGACAGGAGACTCTGGGGCCAACGTCCTGACTTTC.

This clone was counted a few times. In the same sample, other DNA sequences code for this CDR3. The rearrangement links TRBV7-9 to TRBJ2-7; D is undetermined. This CDR3 has 11 residues. Trimming shortened V by 6 bases and J by 3 bases, and 6 bases separated the two germline ends. Germline CDR1 SEHNR, CDR2 FQNEAQ (reference sequence). CDR3 sequence: CASSSLYEQYF. In DNA form, the CDR3 reads TGTGCCAGCAGTTCACTCTACGAGCAGTACTTC.

The chain carries TRBV18 and TRBJ1-1; D might be TRBD1 (5 bases). Trimming shortened V by 6 bases and J by 3 bases, and 11 bases separated the two germline ends. Germline assignment: CDR1 KGHSH and CDR2 LQKENI. The CDR3 runs to 13 residues. CDR3 sequence reads: CASSPVGDTEAFF. For the CDR3, the DNA is TGTGCCAGCTCCCCCGTGGGGGACACTGAAGCTTTCTTT. Full variable domain (rest looked up from reference TRBV18 and TRBJ1-1): NAGVMQNPRHLVRRRGQEARLRCSPMKGHSHVYWYRQLPEEGLKFMVYLQKENIIDESGMPKERFSAEFPKEGPSILRIQQVVRGDSAAYFCASSPVGDTEAFFGQGTRLTVV.

A few counts support this clone. The chain couples TRBV6-6 to TRBJ1-1; TRBD1 matches 9 bases. CDR3 length equals 13 residues. In germline, CDR1 is MNHNY, CDR2 SVGAGI (reference sequence). Trimming removed 7 bases from V and 4 bases from J; junction bases left unmatched: 4. Written as DNA, the CDR3 is TGTGCCAGCAAACAGGGGGCCACCACTGAAGCTTTCTTT. Protein sequence: CASKQGATTEAFF.

The chain combines TRBV5-1 with TRBJ2-5; 14 bases map to TRBD2. Looked up from germline, CDR1 is SGHRS and CDR2 is YFSETQ. This CDR3 has 18 amino acids. Trimming removed 3 bases from V and 0 bases from J; junction bases left unmatched: 7. The CDR3, as DNA: TGCGCCAGCAGCTGGAGGACTAGCGGGAGGACGCACCAAGAGACCCAGTACTTC. It encodes CASSWRTSGRTHQETQYF.

The chain combines TRBV13 with TRBJ2-7, with D possibly matching TRBD1 (7 bases). Germline V CDR1 and CDR2: PRHDT, FYEKMQ (reference sequence). Trimming removed 2 bases at V and 4 bases at J, with 12 bases between. The CDR3 is made up of 14 amino acids. The CDR3 loop reads CASSLQQGRYEQYF. CDR3 DNA: TGTGCCAGCAGCTTACAACAGGGGAGGTACGAGCAGTACTTC.

The chain joins TRBV10-3 to TRBJ2-2, with D tentatively TRBD1 or TRBD2 (5 bases each). V was pared by 6 bases and J by 0 bases, with 11 bases between. The length of the CDR3 is 15 residues. The V gene's germline CDR1 is ENHRY and CDR2 SYGVKD. CDR3 sequence (DNA): TGTGCCATCAGGGAGGACATCGCGAACACCGGGGAGCTGTTTTTT. It codes for CAIREDIANTGELFF.

CDR3 DNA sequence: TGTGCCAGCAGTTTATCGGTGGCCCTCTACAATGAGCAGTTCTTC. It codes for CASSLSVALYNEQFF. The V call is TRBV27, the J call TRBJ2-1; no definite D call. There are 15 residues in the CDR3. The V and J ends lost 0 bases and 3 bases respectively, with 9 bases between them. Germline V gives CDR1 MNHEY, CDR2 SMNVEV (reference sequence).